These T cell receptor beta chains were read from a single sample in a study of blood T cells in healthy people across ages. TCRdb independently ran MiXCR on the 5' RACE reads; one entry per CDR3 protein. Counted here are approximately 1.5 million distinct CDR3 sequences, about 31% occurring once; the ten biggest clones make up 10% to 12%. Source material: blood. The receptors come from a woman in her 30s in good health. Each CDR3 is given with its conserved first and last residue. Fields, in order: D gene, clone size, V gene, J gene, CDR3 DNA, CDR3 protein. D genes are given only for firm matches. For some rows the clone size is stated as once, few or many, or as a class when expanded; others skip it.

.	few	TRBV20-1	TRBJ2-1	TGCAGTGCCGAGGGGGCTGATAGCGGGGTGAGCTCCTACAATGAGCAGTTCTTC	CSAEGADSGVSSYNEQFF
TRBD2	.	TRBV5-1	TRBJ2-1	TGCGCCAGCAGCTTCGTGAGCGGGAGGCGGGGGGAGCAGTTCTTC	CASSFVSGRRGEQFF
.	.	TRBV20-1	TRBJ2-5	TGCAGTGCTAGTTCCCCCTCCGGCCTGCATGGGGAGACCCAGTACTTC	CSASSPSGLHGETQYF
.	.	TRBV3-1	TRBJ2-7	TGTGCCAGCAGCCAAGGGGCTCTCGGCCCCTACGAGCAGTACTTC	CASSQGALGPYEQYF
.	.	TRBV13	TRBJ1-2	TGTGCCAGCAGCTTACAAGGGGCCAACTATAGGGATGGCTACACCTTC	CASSLQGANYRDGYTF
.	.	TRBV7-8	TRBJ2-2	TGTGCCAGCAGCTTAGAACAGGGCATGCGGACCGGGGAGCTGTTTTTT	CASSLEQGMRTGELFF
TRBD1	.	TRBV5-1	TRBJ2-7	TGCGCCAGCAGCTTGGCGGGACAGGTTTACCACGAGCAGTACTTC	CASSLAGQVYHEQYF
.	.	TRBV15	TRBJ2-5	TGTGCCACCAGCCGGGCGACAGAGACCCAGTACTTC	CATSRATETQYF
TRBD1	few	TRBV5-1	TRBJ2-7	TGCGCCTGCAGCCCTATAGGGCAGGGGGCCTACGAGCAGTACTTC	CACSPIGQGAYEQYF
TRBD1	.	TRBV27	TRBJ1-2	TGTGCCAACAGTTTAAAGACAGGGCAGGGCTACACCTTC	CANSLKTGQGYTF
TRBD2	.	TRBV25-1	TRBJ2-1	TGTGCCAGCAGCCCTAAACTAGCGGGAATTAACAATGAGCAGTTCTTC	CASSPKLAGINNEQFF
TRBD2	.	TRBV12-3/TRBV12-4	TRBJ2-5	TGTGCCAGCAGAACCCGGGGGGATAGCGGCAAAGAGACCCAGTACTTC	CASRTRGDSGKETQYF
TRBD2	.	TRBV27	TRBJ2-7	TGTGCCAGCTCTTCGACTAGCAGGATACTAACCTACGAGCAGTACTTC	CASSSTSRILTYEQYF
TRBD2	.	TRBV7-9	TRBJ2-1	TGTGCCAGCAGCTTATCGAAACTAGCGGGGGAGACCTACAATGAGCAGTTCTTC	CASSLSKLAGETYNEQFF
TRBD2	.	TRBV10-3	TRBJ2-1	TGTGCCATCATGACGGTAACTAGCGGGAGTCCATTTGAGCAGTTCTTC	CAIMTVTSGSPFEQFF
TRBD1	.	TRBV27	TRBJ2-7	TGTGCCGGCAGTACGGGACAGGGGGGCTTCCCGCTACTCTACGAGCAGTACTTC	CAGSTGQGGFPLLYEQYF
TRBD1	.	TRBV29-1	TRBJ2-5	TGCAGCGTCGAACAGGGGGCGGGAGTGACCCAGTACTTC	CSVEQGAGVTQYF
TRBD2	few	TRBV3-1	TRBJ2-3	TGTGCCAGCAGCCAAGGGATAGCGGGGGGGCCAGATACGCAGTATTTT	CASSQGIAGGPDTQYF
.	.	TRBV5-1	TRBJ2-3	TGCGCCAGCAGCTCGGCAGACAAGTTGGGCACAGATACGCAGTATTTT	CASSSADKLGTDTQYF
.	.	TRBV27	TRBJ2-7	TGTGCCACCAAGACCTTTACCTCCTACGAGCAGTACTTC	CATKTFTSYEQYF
TRBD2	.	TRBV20-1	TRBJ2-7	TGCAGTGCTAGAGATTCGGGCGGGAGAGCCTACGAGCAGTACTTC	CSARDSGGRAYEQYF
.	many	TRBV12-3/TRBV12-4	TRBJ2-1	TGTGCCAGCAGTTTAGACAGGGTGGATGAGCAGTTCTTC	CASSLDRVDEQFF
.	.	TRBV29-1	TRBJ1-1	TGCAGCGCAACACAGGGTAGTGCCACTGAAGCTTTCTTT	CSATQGSATEAFF
TRBD1	.	TRBV7-9	TRBJ1-1	TGTGCCAGCAGCTCTTATACAGGGGATCCTGAAGCTTTCTTT	CASSSYTGDPEAFF
.	.	TRBV9	TRBJ1-1	TGTGCCAGCAGCGTAGACGTGGGGAACACTGAAGCTTTCTTT	CASSVDVGNTEAFF
TRBD1	many	TRBV29-1	TRBJ2-5	TGCAGCGTTGACCGGGACAGGGGAGCGGGGACCCAGTACTTC	CSVDRDRGAGTQYF
TRBD2	few	TRBV5-6	TRBJ2-1	TGTGCCAGCAGCTTGGCCAGACTAGCGGCCCTCAATGAGCAGTTCTTC	CASSLARLAALNEQFF
.	few	TRBV25-1	TRBJ1-4	TGTGCCAGCAGTGAAGGAATTGGGGCAGCTAATGAAAAACTGTTTTTT	CASSEGIGAANEKLFF
TRBD1	many	TRBV28	TRBJ2-1	TGTGCCAGCAGTTTCAGGACAGGGTACAATGAGCAGTTCTTC	CASSFRTGYNEQFF
.	few	TRBV20-1	TRBJ2-6	TGCAGTGCTAGACCGGCTTCTGGGGCCAACGTCCTGACTTTC	CSARPASGANVLTF